Presented here are 31 T cell receptor beta chains from one specimen sequenced in a study of blood T cells in healthy people across ages (dated by TCRdb to about 2015). Library construction relied on 5' RACE. TCRdb shows the sequencer as Illumina HiSeq 2500. A second roughly 7 to 11 cycle PCR used a sample-barcoded 5' primer and a J-beta primer mix. In TCRdb, the public reads were trimmed at Q25 with fastp and aligned with MiXCR, with productive beta chains retained. Duplicate CDR3 protein sequences are folded into a single record with the most common DNA and genes. The sample yields around 850,000 distinct CDR3 sequences; about 36% were counted once. The leading ten clones occupy roughly 13% of the sample. Material for sequencing was blood. The receptors shown here come from a man younger than 35 in good health.

The gene calls are TRBV4-1 and TRBJ2-5, with D tentatively TRBD1 or TRBD2 (6 bases each). The CDR3 spans 15 residues. V was cut by 1 base and J by 11 bases, with 20 bases left in between. Germline CDR1 and CDR2: MGHRA and YSYEKL. This CDR3 reads CASSQAGGRTNEQYF. DNA of the CDR3: TGCGCCAGCAGCCAAGCCGGGGGCCGTACGAATGAGCAGTACTTC.

With respect to this clonotype: One end of the junction varies from germline; a read error may be responsible. The chain couples TRBV7-2 to TRBJ1-6; D not resolved. Per the germline V gene, CDR1 is SGHTA and CDR2 is FQGNSA. The CDR3 loop spans 16 amino acids. CDR3 nucleotides: TGTGCCAGCAGCCCAGAAGGCAGAACATATAATTCACCCCCCCACTTT. Encoded protein: CASSPEGRTYNSPPHF.

As concerns this clonotype: A much larger clone differs from this one at a single base, so this may be a read error. J is TRBJ2-5 and V is TRBV30, with TRBD2 as a possible D gene (5 bases). The DNA end lines up better with TRBJ2-1; the J call may be wrong. The CDR3 covers 14 residues. Germline CDR1 and CDR2: GTSNPN and SVGIG (reference sequence). The CDR3: CAWRRLAYQETQFF. The CDR3, as DNA: TGTGCCTGGAGGAGGTTAGCGTACCAAGAGACCCAGTTCTTC.

The chain combines TRBV5-1 with TRBJ2-7; D possibly matches TRBD1 or TRBD2 (6 bases each). The germline gives CDR1 SGHRS, CDR2 YFSETQ. This CDR3 is 15 amino acids long. V shed 2 bases and J shed 0 bases, with 12 bases lying between them. The CDR3 loop reads CASSFGGSLSYEQYF. DNA for the CDR3: TGCGCCAGCAGCTTCGGGGGCTCCCTCTCCTACGAGCAGTACTTC. The full variable domain, rest sourced from reference TRBV5-1 and TRBJ2-7, is KAGVTQTPRYLIKTRGQQVTLSCSPISGHRSVSWYQQTPGQGLQFLFEYFSETQRNKGNFPGRFSGRQFSNSRSEMNVSTLELGDSALYLCASSFGGSLSYEQYFGPGTRLTVT.

This clonotype was counted once. The chain uses TRBV11-2 and TRBJ1-1; TRBD1 matches at 7 bases. The CDR3 covers 13 residues. V was pared by 1 base and J by 9 bases, with 5 bases of the junction left unmatched. Germline CDR1 and CDR2: SGHAT and FQNNGV. CDR3 sequence (DNA): TGTGCCAGCAGCTTAGTACGAGGGGGCAAAGCTTTCTTT. This codes for CASSLVRGGKAFF. Using reference TRBV11-2 and TRBJ1-1 for the parts outside the CDR3, the full variable domain is EAGVAQSPRYKIIEKRQSVAFWCNPISGHATLYWYQQILGQGPKLLIQFQNNGVVDDSQLPKDRFSAERLKGVDSTLKIQPAKLEDSAVYLCASSLVRGGKAFFGQGTRLTVV.

This clonotype was seen a handful of times. The chain is built from TRBV9 and TRBJ2-5, with 10 nucleotides matching TRBD1. This CDR3 spans 14 amino acids. From germline, CDR1 is SGDLS and CDR2 YYNGEE. After removal of 3 bases from V and 11 bases from J, the junction contained 10 bases not matched to a gene. The CDR3 is CASSARQGADEQYF. CDR3 sequence (DNA): TGTGCCAGCAGCGCACGACAGGGGGCGGATGAGCAGTACTTC. Based on the CDR3 plus reference TRBV9 and TRBJ2-5, the full variable domain is DSGVTQTPKHLITATGQRVTLRCSPRSGDLSVYWYQQSLDQGLQFLIQYYNGEERAKGNILERFSAQQFPDLHSELNLSSLELGDSALYFCASSARQGADEQYFGPGTRLLVL.

This clonotype was picked up a small number of times. The genes are TRBV20-1 and TRBJ2-3, with 9 bases that match TRBD2. The CDR3 consists of 15 residues. V gave up 6 bases and J gave up 0 bases; unmatched junction bases: 7. Looked up from germline, CDR1 is DFQATT and CDR2 is SNEGSKA (reference sequence). The CDR3 DNA is TGCAGTGCCCTCCCCCTAGCGGGGAGCACAGATACGCAGTATTTT. Translated, it gives CSALPLAGSTDTQYF.

Only one count was recorded for this clonotype. One junction end disagrees with the germline gene, perhaps due to a read error. V usage is TRBV12-3 or TRBV12-4 and J usage is TRBJ2-3, with D perhaps matching TRBD1 (5 bases). The CDR3 spans 12 residues. CDR3 nucleotides: TGTGCCAGCAGTACAGGCGCAGATGCGCAGTATTTT. This encodes CASSTGADAQYF.

This clonotype was seen a few times. This chain joins TRBV29-1 and TRBJ2-3; the D call may be TRBD1 or TRBD2 (5 bases each). Germline CDR1 reads SQVTM; CDR2 reads ANQGSEA. The V gene lost 7 bases and the J gene lost 0 bases, with 17 bases spanning the gap. The length of the CDR3 is 15 residues. The DNA for the CDR3 is TGCAGCGCCCTCCGGGACGTTACTAGCACAGATACGCAGTATTTT. The encoded protein is CSALRDVTSTDTQYF.

Regarding this clonotype: At one of its ends the junction is not consistent with the germline gene, which may arise from a read error. This chain joins TRBV30 and TRBJ2-7; D might be TRBD2 (6 bases). The CDR3 contains 13 residues. CDR1 is GTSNPN, CDR2 SVGIG, per germline (reference sequence). The CDR3 DNA reads TGTGCCCGGAGCGTGGCGGGGAGGTACGAGCAGTACTTC. It specifies CARSVAGRYEQYF.

This clonotype occurred a few times. The chain couples TRBV4-2 to TRBJ2-3, with 9 bases fitting TRBD2. The CDR3 is 17 amino acids. Germline V gives CDR1 LGHNA, CDR2 YNFKEQ. V lost 1 base and J lost 3; bases outside the gene matches: 8. The CDR3 sequence: CASSQGESGGPTDTQYF. CDR3 sequence (DNA): TGTGCCAGCAGCCAAGGGGAGAGCGGGGGGCCGACAGATACGCAGTATTTT.

This clonotype was recorded once. The chain recombines TRBV14 with TRBJ2-7, with D unresolved. Germline CDR1 reads SGHDN; CDR2 reads FVKESK. This CDR3 comprises 16 residues. Trimming shortened V by 3 bases and J by 7 bases, and 22 bases separated the two germline ends. The CDR3 coding sequence is TGTGCCAGCAGCCATTACACAGAGAGAGCCTACAATGAGCAGTACTTC. This translates into CASSHYTERAYNEQYF.

This clonotype was seen ten or more times. The chain uses TRBV2 and TRBJ1-2; perhaps TRBD1 as D (5 bases). V lost 1 base and J 4 bases, leaving 7 bases between the germline ends. The length of the CDR3 is 13 residues. CDR1 is SNHLY, CDR2 FYNNEI, per germline. The CDR3 protein is CASSEEGFYGYTF. In nucleotides, the CDR3 is TGTGCCAGCAGTGAAGAGGGGTTCTATGGCTACACCTTC.

The chain has TRBV2 and TRBJ2-1; 11 bases align to TRBD1. This CDR3 is built from 17 residues. The junction had 6 bases not matched to a gene; V was cut back by 2 bases and J by 3 bases. Per germline, CDR1 SNHLY and CDR2 FYNNEI. The chain's CDR3 is CASSEYPGTGGYNEQFF. Here the CDR3 DNA reads TGTGCCAGCAGTGAATATCCAGGGACAGGGGGCTACAATGAGCAGTTCTTC.

The J gene is TRBJ2-3, the V gene TRBV10-3; 9 bases are a match to TRBD2. CDR3 length equals 13 residues. CDR1 and CDR2 (germline): ENHRY, SYGVKD. Trimming cost V 6 bases and J 5 bases; bases outside gene matches: 3. The CDR3 DNA is TGTGCCATCAGCGCGACTAGCGGAGATACGCAGTATTTT. It yields the protein CAISATSGDTQYF.

About this clonotype: Sequence at one end of the junction differs from germline and may be a read error. The rearrangement links TRBV3-1 to TRBJ1-2; the match to TRBD1 covers 8 bases. The CDR3 is 15 residues long. Germline-derived CDR1 and CDR2 are LGHDT and YNNKEL (reference sequence). The CDR3 nucleotides read TGCGCCAGCAGCCAAGCAGGGGGCAAAGGCTATGGCTACACCTTC. Encoded protein: CASSQAGGKGYGYTF.

This sequence joins TRBV2 and TRBJ1-2; no clear D gene. Per the germline V gene, CDR1 is SNHLY and CDR2 is FYNNEI. V was shortened by 3 bases and J by 4 bases, with 9 bases between the two germline ends. The CDR3 extends over 13 amino acids. The CDR3 DNA reads TGTGCCAGCAGTGACTTAGGTGGCTATGGCTACACCTTC. Amino acids: CASSDLGGYGYTF.

In its sample, this clonotype was seen a few times. V usage is TRBV6-6 and J usage is TRBJ2-7, with D tentatively TRBD1 (5 bases). The CDR3 is made up of 13 amino acids. Trimming removed 2 bases from V and 7 bases from J, with 12 bases in between. Germline V gene lookup returns CDR1 MNHNY and CDR2 SVGAGI (reference sequence). The CDR3 protein is CASSYPDNQEQYF. The CDR3 bases are TGTGCCAGCAGTTACCCGGACAATCAGGAGCAGTACTTC.

The chain has TRBV2 and TRBJ1-5; unclear D gene. This CDR3 has 13 residues. Germline CDR1 reads SNHLY; CDR2 reads FYNNEI. The V end was cut by 6 bases, the J end by 7 bases, with 13 bases between. CDR3 region: CASSLQTVQPQHF. CDR3 sequence (DNA): TGTGCCAGCAGCCTCCAAACAGTACAGCCCCAGCATTTT.

In this sample, this clonotype turned up a few times. This chain uses TRBV7-2 with TRBJ2-3; D is unclear. Trimming left V 4 bases short and J 2 bases short, with 13 bases between. The CDR3 extends over 15 amino acids. Germline values: CDR1 SGHTA, CDR2 FQGNSA. CDR3 residues: CASSWNSIITDTQYF. The CDR3 DNA is TGTGCCAGCAGCTGGAACAGCATAATCACAGATACGCAGTATTTT.

This clonotype was seen a few times. The chain links TRBV5-1 to TRBJ2-1; 8 nucleotides agree with TRBD2. Germline V CDR1 and CDR2: SGHRS, YFSETQ. The trim removed 4 bases at V and 3 bases at J, leaving 12 bases unmatched. The CDR3 spans 17 residues. CDR3 in amino acids: CASSPNLAGGFYNEQFF. Here the CDR3 DNA reads TGCGCCAGCAGCCCGAACCTAGCGGGCGGTTTCTACAATGAGCAGTTCTTC.

In this sample, this clonotype turned up many times. This chain joins TRBV20-1 and TRBJ2-1, with 9 bases matching TRBD2. The V and J ends lost 6 bases and 6 bases, in that order; junction bases with no gene match: 9. The CDR3 extends over 14 amino acids. The germline V gene has CDR1 DFQATT and CDR2 SNEGSKA (reference sequence). The CDR3, as DNA: TGCAGTGCCCCGATTAGCGGGGGAAGCAATGAGCAGTTCTTC. Its translation is CSAPISGGSNEQFF.

The chain combines TRBV9 with TRBJ2-7, with D possibly being TRBD1 or TRBD2 (5 bases each). The closer fit of TRBJ2-5 to the DNA end suggests the J call may be wrong. The germline CDR1 and CDR2 sequences are SGDLS and YYNGEE. This CDR3 spans 12 amino acids. The CDR3 DNA reads TGTGCCAGCGGGGACGGGGCAGAGACCCAGTACTTC. Residues: CASGDGAETQYF.

This clonotype was counted at least ten times. The chain uses TRBV20-1 and TRBJ2-5; D unclear. This CDR3 contains 11 residues. Trimming stripped 6 bases from V and 4 bases from J, with 9 bases between. Germline V gene data show CDR1 as DFQATT and CDR2 as SNEGSKA (reference sequence). The CDR3 reads CSARLGETQYF. CDR3 nucleotides: TGCAGTGCCCGGTTGGGAGAGACCCAGTACTTC.

This clonotype was found a few times. This chain links TRBV11-2 with TRBJ2-7; TRBD2 matches 13 bases. This CDR3 region has 16 residues. Germline V CDR1 and CDR2: SGHAT, FQNNGV. The V segment lost 0 bases and the J segment 6 bases; nucleotides outside the gene matches: 5. The CDR3 DNA is TGTGCCAGCAGCTTAGATCCGACTAGCGGGGGGCTCGAGCAGTACTTC. Protein product: CASSLDPTSGGLEQYF.

The rearrangement uses TRBV20-1 and TRBJ2-7, with D perhaps TRBD1 or TRBD2 (5 bases each). With 3 bases removed from V and 3 bases from J, the gap between germline ends came to 15 bases. The length of the CDR3 is 14 residues. Germline V gene lookup returns CDR1 DFQATT and CDR2 SNEGSKA (reference sequence). The CDR3 is CSARPDGADYEQYF. The DNA for the CDR3 is TGCAGTGCTAGGCCGGACGGGGCGGACTACGAGCAGTACTTC.

V is TRBV7-2 and J is TRBJ2-5, with 8 bases aligning to TRBD2. V was clipped by 3 bases and J by 0 bases; unmatched bases: 3. The germline V gene has CDR1 SGHTA and CDR2 FQGNSA. The CDR3 totals 15 residues. This chain's CDR3 is CASSLQLADQETQYF. The CDR3 DNA sequence: TGTGCCAGCAGCTTGCAACTAGCGGACCAAGAGACCCAGTACTTC.

This clonotype appeared a few times. V gene TRBV9 combines with J gene TRBJ2-7; weak D call: TRBD2 (5 bases). This CDR3 is built from 16 residues. Germline CDR1 SGDLS, CDR2 YYNGEE. Trimming shortened V by 3 bases and J by 4 bases, and 20 bases separated the two germline ends. CDR3: CASSAHEGPGEYEQYF. CDR3 DNA: TGTGCCAGCAGCGCCCACGAGGGCCCTGGGGAATACGAGCAGTACTTC.

The J gene is TRBJ2-1, the V gene TRBV30, with 12 bases identical to TRBD1. Trimming cost V 2 bases and J 3 bases; bases outside gene matches: 5. The CDR3 contains 16 residues. CDR1 GTSNPN and CDR2 SVGIG come from the germline V gene (reference sequence). CDR3: CAWSTGTGGGYNEQFF. The CDR3 DNA is TGTGCCTGGAGTACCGGGACAGGGGGCGGCTACAATGAGCAGTTCTTC.

This chain links TRBV7-2 with TRBJ2-5, with 7 nucleotides matching TRBD2. The CDR3 spans 15 residues. J was trimmed by 1 base and V by 3 bases; bases with no gene match: 5. Germline loops: CDR1 SGHTA, CDR2 FQGNSA. The CDR3 loop reads CASSFYGGTQETQYF. CDR3 nucleotides: TGTGCCAGCAGCTTTTACGGGGGGACCCAAGAGACCCAGTACTTC.

This clonotype was found many times. V and J are TRBV12-3 or TRBV12-4 and TRBJ1-5; D is uncertain. V lost 4 bases and J lost 3, with 7 bases in between. The CDR3 totals 13 residues. The CDR3 spells CASSSKDNQPQHF. DNA of the CDR3: TGTGCCAGCAGTTCCAAGGACAATCAGCCCCAGCATTTT.